This T cell receptor beta chain was sequenced for a study of Ad26.COV2.S vaccination and SARS-CoV-2 variants (dated by TCRdb to about 2021). Context from the whole study: Vaccine-arm donors were drawn from COV1001, a multicentre, randomized, double-blind, placebo-controlled phase I-IIa trial of Ad26.COV2.S in healthy adults. The specificity and breadth of SARS-CoV-2-reactive T cell receptors after Ad26.COV2.S vaccination were assessed by TCRbeta repertoire sequencing. The TCR-sequenced set comprised about 32 samples: about 19 Ad26.COV2.S vaccine recipients, 5 placebo recipients and 8 SARS-CoV-2 convalescent individuals. Dosing of Ad26.COV2.S was intramuscular, at either 5x10^10 or 1x10^11 viral particles, delivered as one shot or as two shots spaced 56 days apart. Investigators remained blinded to trial group allocation during experiments and outcome assessment. Trial participants were randomized into five groups of five: low-dose or high-dose Ad26.COV2.S given once or twice, or placebo on both occasions.

In light of the paper, this sample's treatment or condition label describes: some 20 received Ad26.COV2.S at low or high dose, single or two shots; roughly five received placebo; per-sample allocation not given. For vaccine and placebo recipients, the sequenced repertoires came from samples collected on day 63 after the first injection. Between 29 July and 7 August 2020, Cohort 1b enrolled 20 to 30 adults aged 18-55 years at one site in Boston, USA. Ad26.COV2.S was a replication-incompetent adenovirus type 26 vector that expressed a prefusion-stabilized SARS-CoV-2 spike protein derived from the original Wuhan strain. The CDR3 spans 15 residues, from the cysteine through the phenylalanine. Of all the DNA, just the CDR3 is kept, 45 bases in frame from base 1. The germline V end is reduced by 3 bases and the J end by 12 bases; junction bases left unmatched: 13. From the germline V gene (reference sequence), CDR1 is LNHNV and CDR2 is YYDKDF.

TCRbeta CDR3 regions were sequenced with the immunoSEQ Assay. After extraction, genomic DNA underwent amplification by bias-controlled multiplex PCR, followed by high-throughput sequencing. As for how the authors treated the data: To quantify the absolute abundance of every unique TCRbeta CDR3 region, sequences were collapsed and filtered. T cell fraction was estimated by normalizing TCRbeta template counts to usable DNA, which was measured by amplifying reference genes present in all nucleated cells. Repertoire TCRs were annotated as SARS-CoV-2-specific when V gene, CDR3 amino acid sequence and J gene were exactly matched to a known reactive TCR set. MIRA supplied the reference SARS-CoV-2 TCR set, which was filtered for enrichment in COVID-19-positive ImmuneCODE repertoires so that public or cross-reactive TCRs were removed. Using the MIRA antigens, annotated TCRs were further analysed by specific ORF or by position within an ORF. Breadth was defined as annotated unique rearrangements over total unique productive rearrangements; depth was the summed frequency of those rearrangements. Two-sided Wilcoxon rank-sum tests were used to compare TCR breadth between groups. Entries here come from immuneACCESS through TCRdb and include only in-frame sequences with V and J called. Some clones fail to appear in such tables; in the studies checked, an unresolved V gene covers under half of the shortfall, and the cause of the remainder is unknown. V and J calls plus clone size are reproduced from that table; the DNA served to infer D and trimming. Within this sample are 300,000 to 400,000 clones, with about 82% of them counted one time only. The biggest ten clones account for 2% to 2.5% of the sample.

In its sample, this clone was seen once. This receptor's antigen is unknown. No base quality values were provided; no much bigger clone lies one nucleotide off. Paper-wide results and their limitations: According to the authors, total T cell responses may have been underestimated by the TCR breadth and depth analyses. Vaccine and placebo recipients had similar non-spike TCR breadth, a finding consistent with the vaccine containing only spike. Higher spike-specific TCR breadth was observed in Ad26.COV2.S recipients than in placebo recipients (P = 0.0014). After vaccination, substantial breadth of spike-specific CD8+ and CD4+ T cell responses was reported. Comparing responses between vaccine doses or regimens was not something the study was powered to do.

Sequences were derived from peripheral blood, sampled in a trial of Ad26.COV2.S vaccine versus placebo. The TCR sequence derives from a person aged 18-60 years who received the Ad26.COV2.S COVID-19 vaccine or a placebo. The receptor chain draws on TRBV15 and TRBJ2-1, with 8 bases aligning to TRBD1. This receptor carries the CDR3 CATSRNSGGLRAQFF. The nucleotide sequence reads as follows: TGTGCCACCAGCAGGAACTCAGGGGGCTTGAGGGCGCAGTTCTTC.